This TCR beta chain was sequenced for a study of cytomegalovirus exposure and HLA in healthy donors. Study-level findings and limits: A prior analysis recorded that most TCR beta V segments were productive about 87% or about 30% of the time.

CDR1 and CDR2 (germline): LNHDA, SQIVND (reference sequence). With 3 bases removed from V and 5 bases from J, the gap between germline ends came to 17 bases. The CDR3 sequence is 15 residues long. On this clone itself: No antigen is known for it.

Researchers ran the PCR with 60 Vbeta and 13 Jbeta primers. Clones were read by immunoSEQ multiplex PCR, and TCRdb kept only the in-frame ones, dropping some. In the table there are about 180,000 clones, 75% to 80% of which are singletons. The gene calls are TRBV19 and TRBJ2-7; TRBD2 is a possible D gene (5 bases). This TCR derives from a man aged 40-49 years in good health and CMV-seropositive. The sample taken for sequencing was PBMCs. CDR3 sequence: CASSIQGRGFHEQYF. CDR3 bases: TGTGCCAGTAGTATTCAAGGGAGAGGATTCCACGAGCAGTACTTC.